The clone carrying this T cell receptor (beta chain) was observed at least ten times. Its target is not known. Combining a sample-barcoded 5' primer with a J-beta primer mix, a second PCR ran for roughly 7 to 11 cycles. TCRdb processed the 5' RACE reads anew with MiXCR; each CDR3 protein has one entry. The sample lists over 600,000 distinct CDR3 sequences; approximately 40% were seen once. The germline CDR1 and CDR2 sequences are MNHEY and SVGEGT. Trimming at V came to 6 bases and at J to 5 bases, leaving 4 bases not matched to a gene. The CDR3 is 13 residues long. These data belong to a study of blood T cells in healthy people across ages. Findings of the study overall: Estimates of diversity drawn from one million T cells were considered underestimates. Compared with aged donors, long-lived donors showed fewer expanded clones, suggesting selection. Per-million-T-cell TCR beta diversity fell roughly linearly with age.

This TCR derives from a man older than 75 in good health. The chain employs TRBV6-2 or TRBV6-3 and TRBJ2-1; 7 nucleotides align to TRBD2. Sequenced input: blood. CDR3 protein: CASRLASNNEQFF. The DNA of the CDR3 is TGTGCCAGCAGACTAGCGAGTAACAATGAGCAGTTCTTC.